Described below is a single T cell receptor beta chain sequence and its context. Enrollees, about 18 to 89 years old, lived in roughly 24 US areas. In the source study's methods: Reference gene primer amplification in the assay estimated nucleated cell counts. Sequencing was performed with immunoSEQ multiplex PCR; in TCRdb, only in-frame clones are kept and a portion is missing. V and J calls and clone size are copied from that table; D and trimming were computed from the DNA. The sample holds some 230,000 clones, more than 80% seen once. The sample comes from a study of blood T cell repertoires in COVID-19. Study details: The study drew acute and convalescent COVID-19 samples from the United States, Italy and Spain. The analysed material was cDNA or gDNA that came from T cells, B-cell-depleted T cells, or PBMCs.

V lost 5 bases and J 2 bases, leaving 13 bases between the germline ends. The V gene's germline CDR1 is MNHEY and CDR2 SMNVEV (reference sequence). The CDR3 contains 15 residues. The chain joins TRBV27 to TRBJ2-1; D possibly corresponds to TRBD2 (6 bases). The clonotype comes from a woman younger than 35 in a cohort exposed to, infected with or recovered from COVID-19 (not recorded which). Sequencing used PBMCs or T cells enriched from blood (not recorded which). CDR3: CASSPAGGPYNEQFF. For the CDR3, the DNA is TGTGCCAGCAGTCCCGCCGGGGGACCCTACAATGAGCAGTTCTTC.